This TCR beta chain was captured in a study of control samples from healthy donors and cancer patients. Germline V gene sequence: CDR1 MNHEY, CDR2 SVGAGI. The V end was cut by 5 bases, the J end by 1 base, with 8 bases between. The CDR3 totals 13 residues. Profiling relied on immunoSEQ multiplex PCR, and the TCRdb table lists in-frame clones only, not all of them. The sample has about 55,000 clones, roughly 95% seen once. The chain uses TRBV6-5 and TRBJ1-1; D call uncertain. Sequenced sample: blood. The TCR comes from a woman aged 18-29 years in good health. DNA for the CDR3: TGTGCCAGCAGTCGAGGATCGAACACTGAAGCTTTCTTT. This gives the protein CASSRGSNTEAFF.